The present entry profiles one TCR beta chain with its context. Its matching antigen is unknown. Germline values: CDR1 SGHDT, CDR2 YYEEEE. The CDR3 has 14 amino acids. With 4 bases clipped from V and 2 bases from J, the junction kept 6 bases outside the gene matches. This sample is drawn from a study of shared clonotypes between healthy human individuals. Whole-study results and caveats: Blood was the only sampled material, and tissue repertoires likely differ. Among a few donors, approximately 5% of naive CD4 clonotypes were found in common.

Measured with immunoSEQ multiplex PCR; TCRdb has only the in-frame clones, and not every one. The data hold over 95,000 clones, with 68% observed a single time. This chain links TRBV5-6 with TRBJ2-7; 7 bases align to TRBD1. Input material: memory CD8+ T cells sorted from blood. Specified subset: CD45RO+ cells pooled with CCR7-negative TemRA cells. The TCR was taken from a woman in her 30s in good health. CDR3 protein: CASSVRDSPYEQYF. The CDR3 DNA follows: TGTGCCAGCAGCGTCCGGGACAGTCCCTACGAGCAGTACTTC.